The sequence of this T cell receptor (beta chain) was determined in a study of cytomegalovirus exposure and HLA in healthy donors. Whole-study context: Roughly 80 million unique TCRs from HLA-typed donors were held in an early data release. Study-level findings and limits: Further analysis, carried out later, found HLA-associated TCR beta chains more clonally expanded than equally common other chains. Analysis performed later found roughly 17,000 TCR beta sequences associated with HLA alleles at 0.05 false discovery rate.

Germline V gene sequence: CDR1 SGHDN, CDR2 FVKESK. The CDR3 is 14 amino acids. J lost 8 bases, V lost 2 bases, and 6 bases had no gene match. As regards this clone: As yet, its antigen is unknown.

The PCR used 60 Vbeta and 13 Jbeta primers. The data were produced by immunoSEQ multiplex PCR, yet TCRdb's version contains in-frame clones alone and is incomplete. This sample carries 150,000 to 200,000 clones, under 80% of them seen once, and the ten largest clones take about 1.4%. The donors were healthy bone marrow donors. The origin of this receptor is a woman aged 25-40 years in good health and CMV-seronegative. Sequenced sample: PBMCs. The genes are TRBV14 and TRBJ1-2, with 9 bases matching TRBD1. For the CDR3, the DNA is TGTGCCAGCAGCCAACCGGGACAGGGAAGCGGCTACACCTTC. This gives the protein CASSQPGQGSGYTF.